These T cell receptor beta chains were read from a single sample in a study of OX40 agonist ivuxolimab in advanced cancers. Sequencing was performed with immunoSEQ multiplex PCR; in TCRdb, only in-frame clones are kept and a portion is missing. Here the sample spans 45,000 or so clones, about nine tenths being singletons. Sequences were derived from CD4+ or CD8+ T cells sorted from blood, sampled in a trial of the OX40 agonist ivuxolimab. The source is an adult with an advanced solid tumor such as melanoma, head and neck, liver or kidney cancer. CDR3s include the opening cysteine and the closing phenylalanine or tryptophan. D genes are given only for firm matches. Size is omitted from some rows. Given values are once, few, many or a class for expanded clones.

cdr3_nt	cdr3_aa	v_call	j_call	d_call	clone_size
TGTGCCAGCAGGGGGACAGGAATAGCTGAAGCTTTCTTT	CASRGTGIAEAFF	TRBV28	TRBJ1-1	TRBD1	.
TGTGCCAGTAGTATGGGTCTAGCGCTTCGGCAGTATTTT	CASSMGLALRQYF	TRBV19	TRBJ2-3	.	.
TGTGCCAGCAGCTTAGGTTTGACGCTTTACGAGCAGTACTTC	CASSLGLTLYEQYF	TRBV7-2	TRBJ2-7	.	once
TGTGCCAGTGGTAGCGGGAGGGCCGAATACGAGCAGTACTTC	CASGSGRAEYEQYF	TRBV19	TRBJ2-7	TRBD2	.
TGTGCCAGTACGTCCCTAGCGGGAGGGAGGCCCACCGGGGAGCTGTTTTTT	CASTSLAGGRPTGELFF	TRBV19	TRBJ2-2	TRBD2	.
TGTGCCAGTAGTCCCCAGGGGGCAGATCAGCCCCAGCATTTT	CASSPQGADQPQHF	TRBV19	TRBJ1-5	TRBD1	.
TGCGCCAGCAGCTCCCAGGGCAAAGAGACCCAGTACTTC	CASSSQGKETQYF	TRBV5-1	TRBJ2-5	.	.
TGTGCCAGCAGCCAAGATCGTCAATCTCTGGGGGAGCAGTACTTC	CASSQDRQSLGEQYF	TRBV4-2	TRBJ2-7	.	.
TGTGCCAGCAGTTTAAGGTACGAGCAGTACTTC	CASSLRYEQYF	TRBV28	TRBJ2-7	.	.
TGTGCCAGCAGGGTGACTAGCGGAACGAACACCGGGGAGCTGTTTTTT	CASRVTSGTNTGELFF	TRBV7-9	TRBJ2-2	TRBD2	.
TGTGCCAGCAGGTTGGCAGGGGGCATCACCTTC	CASRLAGGITF	TRBV28	TRBJ1-2	TRBD1	.
TGTGCCAGCAGCTTATTTGTTGGTTTAACTAGCGGGAGCCCCGAGCAGTACTTC	CASSLFVGLTSGSPEQYF	TRBV7-6	TRBJ2-7	TRBD2	.
TGTGCCAGCAGTGGGATACAGACGAAAGCTTTCTTT	CASSGIQTKAFF	TRBV28	TRBJ1-1	.	.
TGTGCCAGCAGGAACTCGGGGGGATCTGAAGCTTTCTTT	CASRNSGGSEAFF	TRBV6-1	TRBJ1-1	.	.
TGTGCCAGCAGTCAAGAGGCAGTTGAAGCTTTCTTT	CASSQEAVEAFF	TRBV5-8	TRBJ1-1	.	.
TGCGCCAGCAGCCAAAGTCTAGAGGGCGGGTACGAGCAGTACTTC	CASSQSLEGGYEQYF	TRBV4-1	TRBJ2-7	.	.
TGTGCTAGTGCGCTGGCAACTAGCACAGATACGCAGTATTTT	CASALATSTDTQYF	TRBV12-5	TRBJ2-3	.	.
TGTGCCAGCAGCTTCCGTTCGGGGCCGAGCTCCTACAATGAGCAGTTCTTC	CASSFRSGPSSYNEQFF	TRBV11-3	TRBJ2-1	.	.
TGTGCCAGCAGTTACCGGGAGTCCTACGAGCAGTACTTC	CASSYRESYEQYF	TRBV6-5	TRBJ2-7	.	few
TGTGCCAGCAGTTTTCATGGACAGGGGGCCTACGAGCAGTACTTC	CASSFHGQGAYEQYF	TRBV27	TRBJ2-7	TRBD1	.
TGCGCCAGCAGCTCGGGTCGCGGGGCCCTCAATGAGCAGTTCTTC	CASSSGRGALNEQFF	TRBV5-1	TRBJ2-1	.	.
TGTGCCAGCAGTGAGAGACAGGGGAACTATGGCTACACCTTC	CASSERQGNYGYTF	TRBV28	TRBJ1-2	TRBD1	.
TGTGCCAGCAGCTTAGAAGGTGGCAATGAGCAGTTCTTC	CASSLEGGNEQFF	TRBV7-9	TRBJ2-1	.	.